Presented here are 32 T cell receptor beta chains from one specimen sequenced in a study of cytomegalovirus exposure and HLA in healthy donors. Method: immunoSEQ multiplex PCR; TCRdb's copy keeps in-frame clones and lacks some. The sample lists about 150,000 clones; around four fifths were seen once. Sequencing used PBMCs. These receptor sequences come from a man aged 25-45 years in good health and CMV-seropositive.

The chain couples TRBV7-9 to TRBJ2-5; D may be TRBD2 (5 bases). The V end was cut by 6 bases, the J end by 5 bases, with 25 bases between. This CDR3 spans 17 amino acids. Germline lookup yields CDR1 SEHNR and CDR2 FQNEAQ (reference sequence). The CDR3 sequence: CASSRSSMRALGETQYF. DNA for the CDR3: TGTGCCAGCAGTCGGTCATCTATGCGGGCCTTAGGGGAGACCCAGTACTTC.

The CDR3 protein is CASSQEAGQENQPQHF. The CDR3 DNA sequence: TGTGCCAGCAGCCAAGAAGCGGGACAGGAAAATCAGCCCCAGCATTTT. The V gene is TRBV4-2, the J gene TRBJ1-5; 8 nucleotides line up with TRBD1. The J segment lost 4 bases and the V segment lost 0 bases, leaving 5 bases of the junction unmatched. CDR1 LGHNA and CDR2 YNFKEQ come from the germline V gene. CDR3 length equals 16 residues.

The chain employs TRBV6-7 and TRBJ2-7, with 8 positions matching TRBD1. Being an ORF, TRBV6-7 has a function that is uncertain. J was trimmed by 6 bases and V by 5 bases; bases with no gene match: 9. The CDR3 is 14 residues long. The CDR3: CASSPSTGVSEQYF. The CDR3 DNA is TGTGCCAGCAGTCCTTCGACAGGGGTTTCCGAGCAGTACTTC.

The sample holds one count of this clone. The chain has TRBV29-1 and TRBJ1-1; perhaps TRBD1 as D (6 bases). Germline V CDR1 and CDR2: SQVTM, ANQGSEA. Between the trimmed V and J ends, which lost 7 bases and 0 bases, there was a span of 9 bases. CDR3 length equals 12 residues. CDR3 protein: CSGDRMNTEAFF. The CDR3 DNA reads TGCAGCGGTGACAGGATGAACACTGAAGCTTTCTTT.

V is TRBV5-6 and J is TRBJ2-6; D remains ambiguous. Per germline, CDR1 SGHDT and CDR2 YYEEEE. The CDR3 loop spans 15 amino acids. Trimming pared 4 bases from V and 2 bases from J, leaving 10 bases between. As DNA, the CDR3 is TGTGCCAGCAGCCCTTTAAGCGCTGGGGCCAACGTCCTGACTTTC. This translates into CASSPLSAGANVLTF. The full variable domain, completed using reference TRBV5-6 and TRBJ2-6, is DAGVTQSPTHLIKTRGQQVTLRCSPKSGHDTVSWYQQALGQGPQFIFQYYEEEERQRGNFPDRFSGHQFPNYSSELNVNALLLGDSALYLCASSPLSAGANVLTFGAGSRLTVL.

The genes are TRBV18 and TRBJ2-3; 13 bases fit TRBD2. The V segment lost 2 bases and the J segment 5 bases; nucleotides outside the gene matches: 4. The CDR3 consists of 16 residues. Germline V gene data show CDR1 as KGHSH and CDR2 as LQKENI. Written as DNA, the CDR3 is TGTGCCAGCTCACCAGGACTAGCGGGAGAACTAGATACGCAGTATTTT. Translated: CASSPGLAGELDTQYF.

This clone was found once. The chain has TRBV6-4 and TRBJ2-1, with 13 positions matching TRBD2. CDR1 is MRHNA, CDR2 SNTAGT, per germline. The CDR3 extends over 15 amino acids. V gave up 6 bases and J gave up 4 bases; unmatched junction bases: 3. The CDR3 loop reads CASSLTSGRYNEQFF. CDR3 bases: TGTGCCAGCAGCCTGACTAGCGGGAGGTACAATGAGCAGTTCTTC.

The chain is built from TRBV2 and TRBJ1-5; tentative D call: TRBD1 (6 bases). Germline V gene lookup returns CDR1 SNHLY and CDR2 FYNNEI. CDR3 length: 15 amino acids. Deletions cut 7 bases from V and 3 bases from J, with 16 bases between. CDR3 region: CASTPDSSLNQPQHF. As DNA, the CDR3 is TGTGCCAGCACCCCGGACAGTTCTCTCAATCAGCCCCAGCATTTT.

V and J are TRBV10-3 and TRBJ2-1, with TRBD1 matching over 9 bases. Germline values: CDR1 ENHRY, CDR2 SYGVKD. The CDR3 sequence is 14 residues long. Germline trimming cut 5 bases from V and 8 bases from J; bases unmatched to any gene: 7. DNA of the CDR3: TGTGCCATCAGTACCGGGACAGGGCTTGATGAGCAGTTCTTC. This codes for CAISTGTGLDEQFF.

The chain uses TRBV12-2 and TRBJ2-2; the table assigns TRBD2, which was not confirmed against the DNA. TRBV12-2 counts as a pseudogene. The CDR3 runs 15 residues. The CDR3 DNA is TGTGCAAGTCGCTTAGTTCTAGCGGGCACCGGGGAGCTGTTTTTT. Translation: CASRLVLAGTGELFF.

The genes are TRBV10-1 and TRBJ1-5; the match to TRBD1 covers 9 bases. The CDR3 is 18 amino acids. CDR1 and CDR2 from the germline V gene are WNHNN and SYGVQD (reference sequence). The V segment lost 0 bases and the J segment 2 bases; nucleotides outside the gene matches: 8. CDR3 bases: TGCGCCAGCAGTGAGTCCTCCGACAGGGGGTACGGCAATCAGCCCCAGCATTTT. It specifies CASSESSDRGYGNQPQHF.

Ten or more counts support this clone. This rearrangement joins TRBV7-2 to TRBJ1-2; 8 nucleotides match TRBD1. CDR3 size: 16 residues. V lost 1 base and J lost 4; bases outside the gene matches: 8. CDR1 is SGHTA and CDR2 is FQGNSA in the germline V gene. The CDR3 here is CASSLVQGAVGYGYTF. The CDR3 bases are TGTGCCAGCAGCTTAGTTCAGGGGGCTGTCGGCTATGGCTACACCTTC.

This clone was detected a few times. CDR3 amino acids: CASSDSGGADTQYF. CDR3 sequence (DNA): TGTGCCAGCAGTGATAGCGGGGGGGCCGATACGCAGTATTTT. The V call is TRBV6-5, the J call TRBJ2-3; TRBD2 agrees at 11 bases. The CDR3 has 14 amino acids. Germline V lookup: CDR1 MNHEY, CDR2 SVGAGI. J was trimmed by 6 bases and V by 5 bases; bases with no gene match: 4.

This clone was seen repeatedly, ten times or more. The V and J genes are TRBV10-3 and TRBJ2-7; 13 bases fit TRBD2. The CDR3 length is 14 residues. The germline V gene encodes CDR1 ENHRY and CDR2 SYGVKD. Trimming cost V 10 bases and J 5 bases; bases outside gene matches: 8. CDR3: CATRTSGSGNEQYF. In nucleotides, the CDR3 is TGTGCCACCAGGACTAGCGGGAGTGGAAACGAGCAGTACTTC.

CDR3 region: CASRTTAGLHEQYF. The CDR3 bases are TGTGCCAGCAGAACAACAGCGGGACTCCACGAGCAGTACTTC. This rearrangement joins TRBV7-9 to TRBJ2-7; 7 bases match TRBD2. Trimming cost V 6 bases and J 5 bases; bases outside gene matches: 10. The CDR3 extends over 14 amino acids. CDR1 and CDR2 from the germline V gene are SEHNR and FQNEAQ (reference sequence).

J is TRBJ2-3 and V is TRBV7-9; 11 nucleotides agree with TRBD2. The CDR3 spans 17 residues. Germline V gene sequence: CDR1 SEHNR, CDR2 FQNEAQ (reference sequence). J was trimmed by 4 bases and V by 7 bases; bases with no gene match: 13. The CDR3 DNA sequence: TGTGCCAGCAAGGGGCGACGTAGCGGGAGGGAGTCAGATACGCAGTATTTT. Its protein product is CASKGRRSGRESDTQYF. The full variable domain, in which reference TRBV7-9 and TRBJ2-3 provide the parts outside the CDR3, is DTGVSQNPRHKITKRGQNVTFRCDPISEHNRLYWYRQTLGQGPEFLTYFQNEAQLEKSRLLSDRFSAERPKGSFSTLEIQRTEQGDSAMYLCASKGRRSGRESDTQYFGPGTRLTVL.

This clone was seen only once. Other nucleotide sequences in the sample specify the same CDR3. The chain carries TRBV10-1 and TRBJ1-1; the D gene is possibly TRBD1 (5 bases). The CDR3 spans 15 residues. Per germline, CDR1 WNHNN and CDR2 SYGVQD (reference sequence). V dropped 0 bases and J dropped 0 bases, with 8 bases sitting between them. CDR3: CASSESAGLNTEAFF. The CDR3 nucleotides are TGCGCCAGCAGTGAGTCGGCGGGACTGAACACTGAAGCTTTCTTT.

J is TRBJ1-5 and V is TRBV7-2; TRBD1 aligns across 8 bases. J gave up 3 bases and V 5 bases, and 6 bases lay outside the gene matches. The germline V gene encodes CDR1 SGHTA and CDR2 FQGNSA. This CDR3 contains 15 residues. CDR3 amino acids: CASSIGQGNNQPQHF. DNA for the CDR3: TGTGCCAGCAGCATCGGACAGGGTAACAATCAGCCCCAGCATTTT.

This sequence joins TRBV5-1 and TRBJ2-5; D is perhaps TRBD2 (5 bases). The length of the CDR3 is 13 residues. CDR1 SGHRS and CDR2 YFSETQ come from the germline V gene. V lost 6 bases and J lost 3, with 12 bases in between. This chain's CDR3 is CASKIASKETQYF. The CDR3 DNA reads TGCGCCAGCAAAATTGCTAGCAAAGAGACCCAGTACTTC.

The V and J genes are TRBV5-6 and TRBJ1-1, with TRBD1 as a possible D gene (5 bases). The CDR3 is 16 amino acids. Per the germline V gene, CDR1 is SGHDT and CDR2 is YYEEEE. The germline V and J ends were trimmed by 3 bases and 0 bases, with 15 bases remaining between them. The CDR3 DNA is TGTGCCAGCAGCTCGGGAGTAGGGGCCCTGAACACTGAAGCTTTCTTT. It yields the protein CASSSGVGALNTEAFF.

The chain is built from TRBV6-5 and TRBJ1-2; no definite D call. The germline V and J ends were trimmed by 6 bases and 7 bases, with 9 bases remaining between them. The CDR3 runs to 11 residues. The germline V gene has CDR1 MNHEY and CDR2 SVGAGI. The CDR3 region is CASRRAGGYTF. The CDR3 nucleotides read TGTGCCAGCAGGAGGGCTGGTGGCTACACCTTC.

This clone has only a few counts. The genes are TRBV7-2 and TRBJ2-7; 7 bases are shared with TRBD2. V was clipped by 2 bases and J by 1 base; unmatched bases: 2. The CDR3 spans 14 residues. Per germline, CDR1 SGHTA and CDR2 FQGNSA. The CDR3 sequence: CASSLSGRSYEQYF. Written as DNA, the CDR3 is TGTGCCAGCAGCTTATCCGGGAGGTCCTACGAGCAGTACTTC.

This rearrangement joins TRBV9 to TRBJ1-1; TRBD1 agrees at 7 bases. Looked up from germline, CDR1 is SGDLS and CDR2 is YYNGEE. V was clipped by 4 bases and J by 8 bases; unmatched bases: 8. CDR3 length equals 13 residues. The chain's CDR3 is CASSSVDRSEAFF. Written as DNA, the CDR3 is TGTGCCAGCAGCTCGGTGGACAGGTCGGAAGCTTTCTTT.

The table lists this clone with a few counts. The chain recombines TRBV9 with TRBJ2-2; D is possibly TRBD2 (6 bases). Trimming cost V 4 bases and J 1 base, with 8 bases left between them. Per the germline V gene, CDR1 is SGDLS and CDR2 is YYNGEE. CDR3 length: 14 residues. Here the CDR3 reads CASSLGGNTGELFF. The CDR3 DNA reads as TGTGCCAGCAGCCTCGGGGGGAACACCGGGGAGCTGTTTTTT. Drawing the rest from reference TRBV9 and TRBJ2-2, the complete variable domain is DSGVTQTPKHLITATGQRVTLRCSPRSGDLSVYWYQQSLDQGLQFLIQYYNGEERAKGNILERFSAQQFPDLHSELNLSSLELGDSALYFCASSLGGNTGELFFGEGSRLTVL.

The chain carries TRBV14 and TRBJ2-1; 14 bases align to TRBD2. Trimming at V came to 0 bases and at J to 4 bases, leaving 5 bases not matched to a gene. The length of the CDR3 is 18 residues. Germline V gene sequence: CDR1 SGHDN, CDR2 FVKESK. CDR3: CASSQESGTSGRYNEQFF. DNA for the CDR3: TGTGCCAGCAGCCAAGAATCGGGGACTAGCGGGAGATACAATGAGCAGTTCTTC.

The chain uses TRBV2 and TRBJ1-1; the D gene is possibly TRBD1 (5 bases). V dropped 3 bases and J dropped 4 bases, with 12 bases sitting between them. The germline V gene encodes CDR1 SNHLY and CDR2 FYNNEI. This CDR3 contains 14 residues. For the CDR3, the DNA is TGTGCCAGCAGTGAGGAAAGGGGCTCCACTGAAGCTTTCTTT. This encodes CASSEERGSTEAFF.

In this sample, this clone turned up once. The chain has TRBV9 and TRBJ2-2; tentative D call: TRBD1 (6 bases). The CDR3 is made up of 16 amino acids. From germline, CDR1 is SGDLS and CDR2 YYNGEE. The V gene lost 0 bases and the J gene lost 3 bases, with 12 bases spanning the gap. This chain's CDR3 is CASSVDWGRDTGELFF. The CDR3 DNA reads as TGTGCCAGCAGCGTAGACTGGGGGCGAGACACCGGGGAGCTGTTTTTT.

The chain uses TRBV2 and TRBJ1-4; 7 nucleotides align to TRBD1. Germline V gene lookup returns CDR1 SNHLY and CDR2 FYNNEI. With V trimmed by 6 bases and J by 7 bases, 8 bases remained unmatched. The CDR3 spans 14 residues. CDR3 in amino acids: CASSETGYSEKLFF. CDR3 in DNA: TGTGCCAGCAGCGAGACAGGGTATAGTGAAAAACTGTTTTTT. The whole variable domain, remainder taken from reference TRBV2 and TRBJ1-4, is EPEVTQTPSHQVTQMGQEVILRCVPISNHLYFYWYRQILGQKVEFLVSFYNNEISEKSEIFDDQFSVERPDGSNFTLKIRSTKLEDSAMYFCASSETGYSEKLFFGSGTQLSVL.

This chain joins TRBV5-6 and TRBJ1-1; 8 bases are a match to TRBD1. With 2 bases clipped from V and 1 base from J, the junction kept 4 bases outside the gene matches. The CDR3 runs 15 residues. CDR1 is SGHDT and CDR2 is YYEEEE in the germline V gene. DNA of the CDR3: TGTGCCAGCAGCTTCCTAGACAGGGGGAACACTGAAGCTTTCTTT. Translating it yields CASSFLDRGNTEAFF.

This chain connects TRBV5-1 to TRBJ2-7; perhaps TRBD2 as D (5 bases). Trimming left V 3 bases short and J 5 bases short, with 9 bases between. CDR1 SGHRS and CDR2 YFSETQ come from the germline V gene. There are 12 residues in the CDR3. The CDR3 here is CASSSAGDEQYF. The DNA for the CDR3 is TGCGCCAGCAGCTCGGCCGGGGACGAGCAGTACTTC.

The chain carries TRBV4-3 and TRBJ2-7, with a possible D match to TRBD1 (5 bases). Germline CDR1 and CDR2: LGHNA and YSLEER. V shed 4 bases and J shed 3 bases, with 16 bases lying between them. This CDR3 has 15 residues. The CDR3 sequence is CASSRTRAGHYEQYF. CDR3 nucleotides: TGCGCCAGCAGCCGAACCAGGGCAGGACACTACGAGCAGTACTTC.

The V and J genes are TRBV11-2 and TRBJ1-1, with D perhaps TRBD1 (6 bases). The CDR3 is 14 residues long. The germline CDR1 and CDR2 sequences are SGHAT and FQNNGV. V was trimmed by 6 bases and J by 3 bases, leaving 14 bases between them. CDR3 DNA: TGTGCCAGCAGACTCCTTGGGGGCTACACTGAAGCTTTCTTT. This gives the protein CASRLLGGYTEAFF.